These T cell receptor beta chains were read from a single sample in a study of T-cell memory formation after mild COVID-19. TCRdb fed the 5' RACE reads into MiXCR, producing one record per CDR3 protein. Of around 390,000 distinct CDR3 sequences listed, 15% to 20% are singletons. The sample was PBMCs or a T cell subset sorted from them (not recorded which). Source of these receptors: a man younger than 35 who had mild COVID-19 (a few samples of this study predate the infection). Cell type and time point are not known. The CDR3 runs from the conserved cysteine through the conserved F or W. Each record gives: V gene, D gene, J gene, CDR3 length, clone size, CDR3 DNA, CDR3 protein. The D gene is left open where the match is weak. For some rows the clone size is stated as once, few or many, or as a class when expanded; others skip it.

TRBV28	NA	TRBJ2-5	15	NA	TGTGCCAGCAGTTTCCCCGGGCTTAGTGCGAAGACCCAGTACTTC	CASSFPGLSAKTQYF
TRBV4-1	TRBD2	TRBJ2-1	16	few	TGCGCCAGCAGCCCTACCGGGACTAGGGGTTCCAATGAGCAGTTCTTC	CASSPTGTRGSNEQFF
TRBV7-2	TRBD1	TRBJ1-3	14	NA	TGTGCCAGCAGCACAGGGGGAGAGGGAAACACCATATATTTT	CASSTGGEGNTIYF
TRBV7-9	NA	TRBJ2-3	15	NA	TGTGCCAGCAGCTTAGTGGGGCTAGGCACAGATACGCAGTATTTT	CASSLVGLGTDTQYF
TRBV5-1	TRBD1	TRBJ2-3	16	NA	TGCGCCAGCAGCTTGAGGACAGGGGGCGGGGTGGATACGCAGTATTTT	CASSLRTGGGVDTQYF
TRBV12-3/TRBV12-4	NA	TRBJ1-5	13	NA	TGTGCCAGCAGTTTCGCTCGGGAATCGCCCCAGCATTTT	CASSFARESPQHF
TRBV7-2	NA	TRBJ2-5	14	NA	TGTGCCAGCAGAAGTAAGGGGGTCCAAGAGACCCAGTACTTC	CASRSKGVQETQYF
TRBV13	TRBD2	TRBJ2-3	14	NA	TGTGCCAGCAGCTTCGGCGGGGGGGTGGATACGCAGTATTTT	CASSFGGGVDTQYF
TRBV5-1	NA	TRBJ2-5	14	few	TGCGCCAGCAGCTTGACAGGCTCTAGCGAGACCCAGTACTTC	CASSLTGSSETQYF
TRBV15	NA	TRBJ2-1	17	NA	TGTGCCACCAGCAGAGATTTAGACAGGCAACTAGGTCATGAGCAGTTCTTC	CATSRDLDRQLGHEQFF
TRBV18	NA	TRBJ1-2	13	few	TGTGCCAGCTCACCAAATAGTTTGTATGGCTACACCTTC	CASSPNSLYGYTF
TRBV4-3	NA	TRBJ1-2	13	few	TGCGCCAGCAGCCAGCAAAGGGGGTATGGCTACACCTTC	CASSQQRGYGYTF
TRBV10-3	NA	TRBJ1-5	13	few	TGTGCCATCAGTGGCAGTAGCAATCAGCCCCAGCATTTT	CAISGSSNQPQHF
TRBV29-1	NA	TRBJ1-1	13	few	TGCAGCGTTGAAGATGTACAGAACACTGAAGCTTTCTTT	CSVEDVQNTEAFF
TRBV7-9	TRBD1	TRBJ2-3	15	few	TGTGCCAGCAGCCCCCCGAGGACAGGGGGCAATACGCAGTATTTT	CASSPPRTGGNTQYF
TRBV11-2	NA	TRBJ2-1	16	NA	TGTGCCAGCCAAAGGGGCGGGTGGAGCTCCTACAATGAGCAGTTCTTC	CASQRGGWSSYNEQFF
TRBV5-1	NA	TRBJ1-2	15	NA	TGCGCCAGCAGCTTGGAGGGAAGAAGCGGGGGTGGCTACACCTTC	CASSLEGRSGGGYTF
TRBV20-1	NA	TRBJ1-2	13	few	TGCAGTGCCCGAGACAGAATAATATATGGCTACACCTTC	CSARDRIIYGYTF
TRBV29-1	TRBD1	TRBJ1-4	15	NA	TGCAGCGTCGAAGATTCCGGGACAGGGGGAGAAAAACTGTTTTTT	CSVEDSGTGGEKLFF
TRBV18	NA	TRBJ1-5	16	few	TGTGCCAGCTCACCAGGTCCGGCAGGGTTTAATCAGCCCCAGCATTTT	CASSPGPAGFNQPQHF
TRBV7-8	TRBD2	TRBJ2-1	16	NA	TGTGCCAGCAGCTTACTCCTAGCGGGGGGCTACAATGAGCAGTTCTTC	CASSLLLAGGYNEQFF
TRBV20-1	NA	TRBJ1-1	13	NA	TGCAGTGCTCCCGACGGGCCTGACGGTGGAGCTTTCTTT	CSAPDGPDGGAFF
TRBV29-1	TRBD1	TRBJ2-2	14	NA	TGCAGCGTTTCGACAGGGCTCGGCACCGGGGAGCTGTTTTTT	CSVSTGLGTGELFF
TRBV2	NA	TRBJ2-1	14	NA	TGTGCCAGCAGTGAAAGGGACGGACTCAATGAGCAGTTCTTC	CASSERDGLNEQFF
TRBV3-1	NA	TRBJ2-5	15	few	TGTGCCAGCAGCCAAGAACAGGGAACCGGAGAGACCCAGTACTTC	CASSQEQGTGETQYF
TRBV18	NA	TRBJ1-1	13	few	TGTGCCAGCTCGGAGGGGTTGAACACTGAAGCTTTCTTT	CASSEGLNTEAFF
TRBV7-3	NA	TRBJ1-2	13	few	TGTGCCAGCAGCGCCGGACGGGACTATGGCTACACCTTC	CASSAGRDYGYTF
TRBV9	TRBD2	TRBJ2-1	15	NA	TGTGCCAGCAGCCCAGACCCAGGCGGGGGAAATGAGCAGTTCTTC	CASSPDPGGGNEQFF
TRBV20-1	TRBD2	TRBJ2-3	19	NA	TGCAGTGTTAGGCCTCTTCTAGCGGGGGTTGATCAGAGCACAGATACGCAGTATTTT	CSVRPLLAGVDQSTDTQYF
TRBV7-2	TRBD1	TRBJ2-4	13	many	TGTGCCAGCAGCCAAAGACAGGGTGGTGGGGAGTACTTC	CASSQRQGGGEYF
TRBV7-2	TRBD1	TRBJ1-1	14	few	TGTGCCAGCAGATTGACAGGGACGGACACTGAAGCTTTCTTT	CASRLTGTDTEAFF
TRBV7-9	NA	TRBJ2-3	15	NA	TGTGCCAGCAGCCTCCCGCAGGGAGTCACAGATACGCAGTATTTT	CASSLPQGVTDTQYF
TRBV5-1	NA	TRBJ2-5	13	many	TGCGCCAGCAGCTTTGGAGACCCAGAGACCCAGTACTTC	CASSFGDPETQYF
TRBV7-9	TRBD1	TRBJ1-2	14	NA	TGTGCCAGCAGCTTACCCAGGGGGGACTATGGCTACACCTTC	CASSLPRGDYGYTF
TRBV9	NA	TRBJ1-4	12	few	TGTGCCAGCAGCGTAGCTCTTGAAAAACTGTTTTTT	CASSVALEKLFF
TRBV12-3/TRBV12-4	NA	TRBJ2-2	15	NA	TGTGCCAGCAGTTTAAGGGGGGTTGGCACCGGGGAGCTGTTTTTT	CASSLRGVGTGELFF
TRBV9	TRBD2	TRBJ2-1	14	NA	TGTGCCAGCAGCGTATGGGGGGGCTACAATGAGCAGTTCTTC	CASSVWGGYNEQFF
TRBV10-3	NA	TRBJ1-1	15	many	TGTGCCATAGGGACGGCCGCCCGGCGGGGCACTGAAGCTTTCTTT	CAIGTAARRGTEAFF
TRBV9	TRBD1	TRBJ1-4	15	few	TGTGCCAGCAGTGTAGGACAGGGACTAAATGAAAAACTGTTTTTT	CASSVGQGLNEKLFF
TRBV2	TRBD1	TRBJ1-2	12	NA	TGTGCCAGCACCCAGGGGGGTATCGACTACACCTTC	CASTQGGIDYTF
TRBV3-1	NA	TRBJ1-2	15	NA	TGTGCCAGCAGCCCCCGAGGTGGGCAGAACTATGGCTACACCTTC	CASSPRGGQNYGYTF
TRBV12-3/TRBV12-4	NA	TRBJ2-5	13	NA	TGTGCCAGCAGTTTATCGGAGGTACCCTATGGCTACTTC	CASSLSEVPYGYF
TRBV19	NA	TRBJ2-1	16	few	TGTGCCAGTAGTATCCTGGCGGGCACCGCTTTTGATGAGCAGTTCTTC	CASSILAGTAFDEQFF
TRBV18	NA	TRBJ1-1	15	NA	TGTGCCAGCTCACCGGCAGAGATTATGAACACTGAAGCTTTCTTT	CASSPAEIMNTEAFF
TRBV7-9	TRBD1	TRBJ2-3	13	few	TGTGCCAGCAGCTGGACAGGGACAGATACGCAGTATTTT	CASSWTGTDTQYF
TRBV5-4	NA	TRBJ1-2	14	NA	TGTGCCAGCAGCTTGGCCTTCTCCAGGGACACACTCACCTTC	CASSLAFSRDTLTF
TRBV2	NA	TRBJ2-4	14	few	TGTGCCAGCAGTGAGAAGGGAATAGGACCCATTCAGTACTTC	CASSEKGIGPIQYF
TRBV6-1	NA	TRBJ1-5	14	few	TGTGCCAGCATGGGGGGATATAGCAATCAGCCCCAGCATTTT	CASMGGYSNQPQHF
TRBV5-5	NA	TRBJ1-5	13	NA	TGTGCCAGCAGCTTGACGAGACATCAGCCCCAGCATTTT	CASSLTRHQPQHF
TRBV20-1	TRBD1	TRBJ1-6	17	NA	TGCAGTGCCAGTGACCACAGGGGGCCGACCTATAATTCACCCCTCCACTTT	CSASDHRGPTYNSPLHF